This T cell receptor beta chain was observed in a study of ipilimumab plus nivolumab after autologous stem cell transplantation. For the study at large: Median doses per patient: roughly five ipilimumab, fewer than ten nivolumab. Myeloma cases were transplant-naive high-risk or relapsed within 3 years post first autologous transplant. Regarding the study as a whole: Authors suggest TCR repertoire, Treg phenotype and gut microbiota support further study.

Concerning this clone: Its cognate antigen is unknown.

Method: immunoSEQ multiplex PCR; TCRdb's copy keeps in-frame clones and lacks some. The sample has roughly 40,000 clones, about 91% seen once; the top ten hold under 0.95%. The germline gives CDR1 SGHTA, CDR2 FQGTGA. The ends were cut back, 3 bases at V and 0 bases at J, with 12 bases in the middle. The CDR3 is 16 amino acids. Patients received nivolumab 3 mg/kg at weeks 1, 4, 7, 10, then fortnightly to week 26. This specimen consisted of PBMCs, obtained in a trial of ipilimumab plus nivolumab as post-transplant consolidation. The sequence derives from a male donor with multiple myeloma. The chain carries TRBV7-3 and TRBJ1-5; no definite D call. In DNA, the CDR3 is TGTGCCAGCAGCTTGAGGGCTTCATATAGCAATCAGCCCCAGCATTTT. This translates into CASSLRASYSNQPQHF.